Detailed here is one T cell receptor beta chain. The sample is drawn from a study of cytomegalovirus exposure and HLA in healthy donors. Both 60 Vbeta primers and 13 Jbeta primers went into the PCR. Assay: immunoSEQ multiplex PCR; the TCRdb copy retains only in-frame clones and omits some. The sample contains fewer than 200,000 clones, around four fifths of which appear only once. The TCR comes from a man aged 35 to 55 in good health and CMV-seropositive. What was sequenced was PBMCs.

CDR3: CASSLLGQGGQPQHF. CDR3 nucleotide sequence: TGTGCCAGCAGTTTGCTTGGACAGGGTGGACAGCCCCAGCATTTT. This chain links TRBV6-5 with TRBJ1-5, with 8 bases fitting TRBD1. The CDR3 is made up of 15 amino acids. CDR1 and CDR2 (germline): MNHEY, SVGAGI. V dropped 4 bases and J dropped 7; count of bases not matched to a gene: 9.